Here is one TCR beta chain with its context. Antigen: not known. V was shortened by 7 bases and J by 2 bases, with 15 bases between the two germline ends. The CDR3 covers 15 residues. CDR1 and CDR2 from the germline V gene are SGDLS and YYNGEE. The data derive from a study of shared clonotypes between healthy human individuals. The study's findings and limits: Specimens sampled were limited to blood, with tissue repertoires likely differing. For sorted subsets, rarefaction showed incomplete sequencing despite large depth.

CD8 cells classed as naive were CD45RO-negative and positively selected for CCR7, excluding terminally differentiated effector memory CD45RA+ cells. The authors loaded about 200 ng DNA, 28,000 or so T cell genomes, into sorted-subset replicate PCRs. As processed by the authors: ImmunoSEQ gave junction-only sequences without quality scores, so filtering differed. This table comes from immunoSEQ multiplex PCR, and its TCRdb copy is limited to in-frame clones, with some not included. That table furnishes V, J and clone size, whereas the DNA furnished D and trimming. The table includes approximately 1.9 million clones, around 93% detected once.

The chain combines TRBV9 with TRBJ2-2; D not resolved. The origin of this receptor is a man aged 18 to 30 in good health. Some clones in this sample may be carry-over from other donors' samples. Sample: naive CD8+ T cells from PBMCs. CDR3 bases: TGTGCCAGCGGGCCTACCCTTATTAACACCGGGGAGCTGTTTTTT. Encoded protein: CASGPTLINTGELFF.